This T cell receptor beta chain emerged from a study of cytomegalovirus exposure and HLA in healthy donors. Study-level points and caveats: Specific recognition of CMV antigens was confirmed in vitro for a few chains (all CMV-associated).

Deletions cut 7 bases from V and 5 bases from J, with 14 bases between. Germline V gives CDR1 SQVTM, CDR2 ANQGSEA. This CDR3 is 13 amino acids long. Regarding this clone: Its antigen remains unknown.

Method: immunoSEQ multiplex PCR; TCRdb's copy keeps in-frame clones and lacks some. The sample includes 100,000 to 130,000 clones, approximately 85% of them seen just once. The sequence was obtained from a woman aged 18-35 years in good health and CMV-seronegative. Specimen: PBMCs. The chain couples TRBV29-1 to TRBJ1-4, with D possibly TRBD1 on 6 matching bases. This CDR3 is CSAEGEGNEKLFF. CDR3 bases: TGCAGCGCCGAGGGGGAGGGGAATGAAAAACTGTTTTTT.